This record covers a single T cell receptor beta chain. The antigen remains undetermined. TCRdb's table, derived via immunoSEQ multiplex PCR, lists solely in-frame clones and lacks some. The sample records some 250,000 clones, approximately 84% being singletons. This entry comes from a study of Tregs in tolerant kidney transplant recipients. Germline V lookup: CDR1 SGHDN, CDR2 FVKESK. Trimming took 0 bases from V and 3 from J; bases not matched to a gene: 7. This CDR3 contains 17 residues. CD4+CD25+CD127- Tregs, CD4+CD25- non-Tregs, CD4 and CD8 cells were sorted. General study results and limits: Validation in larger populations is needed because few patients were studied. Expanding Tregs on activated donor B cells appeared to best identify donor-specific TCRbeta clones. Biological reproducibility was not directly addressed in this study.

This clonotype originated in a human donor in good health. The chain employs TRBV14 and TRBJ2-7; TRBD2 matches at 11 bases. The sequenced material came from CD4+ T cells from blood. The CDR3 sequence: CASSQELAGEVVYEQYF. CDR3 sequence (DNA): TGTGCCAGCAGCCAAGAACTAGCGGGAGAGGTAGTCTACGAGCAGTACTTC.